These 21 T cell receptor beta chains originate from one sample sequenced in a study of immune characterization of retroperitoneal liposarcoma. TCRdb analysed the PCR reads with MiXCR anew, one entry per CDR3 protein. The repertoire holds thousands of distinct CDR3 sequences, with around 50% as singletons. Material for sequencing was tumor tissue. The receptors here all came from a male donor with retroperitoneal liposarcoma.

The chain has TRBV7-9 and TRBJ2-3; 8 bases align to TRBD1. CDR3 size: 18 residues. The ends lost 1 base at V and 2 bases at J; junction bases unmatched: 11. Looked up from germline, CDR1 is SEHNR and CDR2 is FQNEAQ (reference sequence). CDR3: CASSLGGRGRSFTDTQYF. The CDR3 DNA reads TGTGCCAGCAGCTTAGGGGGCAGGGGGCGGAGCTTCACAGATACGCAGTATTTT. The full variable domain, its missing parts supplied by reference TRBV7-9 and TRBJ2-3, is DTGVSQNPRHKITKRGQNVTFRCDPISEHNRLYWYRQTLGQGPEFLTYFQNEAQLEKSRLLSDRFSAERPKGSFSTLEIQRTEQGDSAMYLCASSLGGRGRSFTDTQYFGPGTRLTVL.

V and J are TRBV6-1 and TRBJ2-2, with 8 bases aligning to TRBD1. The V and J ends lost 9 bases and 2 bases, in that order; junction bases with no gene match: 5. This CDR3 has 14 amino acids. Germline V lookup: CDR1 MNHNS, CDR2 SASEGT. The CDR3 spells CASRQGHNTGELFF. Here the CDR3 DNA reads TGTGCCAGTAGACAGGGGCATAACACCGGGGAGCTGTTTTTT.

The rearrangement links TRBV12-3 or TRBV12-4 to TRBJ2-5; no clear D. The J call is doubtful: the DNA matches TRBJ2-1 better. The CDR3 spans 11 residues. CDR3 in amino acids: CASSFLEEQFF. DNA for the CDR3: TGTGCCAGCAGTTTCCTTGAAGAGCAGTTCTTC.

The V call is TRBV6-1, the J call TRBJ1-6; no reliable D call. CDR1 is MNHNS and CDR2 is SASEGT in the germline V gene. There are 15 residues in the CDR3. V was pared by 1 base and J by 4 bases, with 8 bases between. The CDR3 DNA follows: TGTGCCAGCAGTGAAGACGAAGCGTATAATTCACCCCTCCACTTT. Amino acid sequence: CASSEDEAYNSPLHF.

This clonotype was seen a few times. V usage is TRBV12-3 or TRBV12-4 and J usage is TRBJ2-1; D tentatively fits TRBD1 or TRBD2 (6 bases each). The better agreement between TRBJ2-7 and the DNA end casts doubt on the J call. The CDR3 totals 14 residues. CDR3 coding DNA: TGTGCCAGCAGTAGGGGGACTGGCTCCTACGAGCAGTACTTC. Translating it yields CASSRGTGSYEQYF.

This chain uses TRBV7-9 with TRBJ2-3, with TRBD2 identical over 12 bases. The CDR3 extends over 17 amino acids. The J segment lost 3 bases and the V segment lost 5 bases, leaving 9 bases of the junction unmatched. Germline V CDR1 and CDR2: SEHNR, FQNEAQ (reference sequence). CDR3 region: CASSPRRLAGATDTQYF. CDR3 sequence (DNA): TGTGCCAGCAGCCCCCGTCGACTAGCGGGAGCGACAGATACGCAGTATTTT. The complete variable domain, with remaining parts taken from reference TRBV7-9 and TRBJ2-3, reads DTGVSQNPRHKITKRGQNVTFRCDPISEHNRLYWYRQTLGQGPEFLTYFQNEAQLEKSRLLSDRFSAERPKGSFSTLEIQRTEQGDSAMYLCASSPRRLAGATDTQYFGPGTRLTVL.

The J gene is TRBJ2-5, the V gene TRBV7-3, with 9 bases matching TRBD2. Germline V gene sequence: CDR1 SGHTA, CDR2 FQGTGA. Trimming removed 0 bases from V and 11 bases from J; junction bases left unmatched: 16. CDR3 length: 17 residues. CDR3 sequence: CASSLTLRGGGYNEQYF. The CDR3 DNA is TGTGCCAGCAGCTTAACATTGCGGGGGGGGGGGTACAATGAGCAGTACTTC.

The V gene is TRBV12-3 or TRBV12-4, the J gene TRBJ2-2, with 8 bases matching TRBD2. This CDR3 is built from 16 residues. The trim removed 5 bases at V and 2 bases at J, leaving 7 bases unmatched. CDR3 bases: TGTGCCAGCAGTCATACACTAGCGGTAAACACCGGGGAGCTGTTTTTT. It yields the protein CASSHTLAVNTGELFF.

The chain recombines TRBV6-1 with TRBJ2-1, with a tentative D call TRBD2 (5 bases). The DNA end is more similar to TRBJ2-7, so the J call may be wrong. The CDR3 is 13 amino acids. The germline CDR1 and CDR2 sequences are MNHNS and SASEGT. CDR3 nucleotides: TGTGCCAGCAGTGTTGGGAGTCCCTACGAGCAGTACTTC. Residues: CASSVGSPYEQYF.

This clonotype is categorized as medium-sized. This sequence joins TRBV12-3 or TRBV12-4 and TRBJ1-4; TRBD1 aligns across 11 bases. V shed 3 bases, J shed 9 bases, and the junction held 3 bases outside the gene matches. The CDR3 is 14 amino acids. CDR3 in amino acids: CASSFGTGGKKLFF. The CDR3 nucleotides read TGTGCCAGCAGTTTTGGGACAGGGGGTAAAAAACTGTTTTTT.

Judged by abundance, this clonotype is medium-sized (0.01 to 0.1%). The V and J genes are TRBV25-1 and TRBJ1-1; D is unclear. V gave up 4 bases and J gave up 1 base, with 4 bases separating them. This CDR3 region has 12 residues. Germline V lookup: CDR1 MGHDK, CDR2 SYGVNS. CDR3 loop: CASSVANTEAFF. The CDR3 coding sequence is TGTGCCAGCAGTGTTGCGAACACTGAAGCTTTCTTT. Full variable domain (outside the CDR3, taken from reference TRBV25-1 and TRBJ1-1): EADIYQTPRYLVIGTGKKITLECSQTMGHDKMYWYQQDPGMELHLIHYSYGVNSTEKGDLSSESTVSRIRTEHFPLTLESARPSHTSQYLCASSVANTEAFFGQGTRLTVV.

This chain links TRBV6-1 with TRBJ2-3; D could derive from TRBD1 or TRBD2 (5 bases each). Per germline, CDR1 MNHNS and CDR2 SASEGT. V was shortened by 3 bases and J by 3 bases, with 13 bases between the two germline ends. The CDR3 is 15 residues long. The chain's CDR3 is CASSDTWGGTDTQYF. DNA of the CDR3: TGTGCCAGCAGTGATACCTGGGGCGGGACAGATACGCAGTATTTT.

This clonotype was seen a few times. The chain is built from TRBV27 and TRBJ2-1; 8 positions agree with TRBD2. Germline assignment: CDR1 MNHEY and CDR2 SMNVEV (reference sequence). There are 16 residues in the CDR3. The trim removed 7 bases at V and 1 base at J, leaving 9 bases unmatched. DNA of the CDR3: TGTGCCAGCATCCCACTAGCGGACAGATCCTACAATGAGCAGTTCTTC. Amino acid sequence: CASIPLADRSYNEQFF.

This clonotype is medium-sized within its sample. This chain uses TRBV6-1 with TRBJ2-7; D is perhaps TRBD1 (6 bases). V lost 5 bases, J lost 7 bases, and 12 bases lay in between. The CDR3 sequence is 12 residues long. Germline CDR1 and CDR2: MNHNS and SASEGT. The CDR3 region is CASSKAQGEQYF. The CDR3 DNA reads TGTGCCAGCAGTAAGGCACAGGGTGAGCAGTACTTC.

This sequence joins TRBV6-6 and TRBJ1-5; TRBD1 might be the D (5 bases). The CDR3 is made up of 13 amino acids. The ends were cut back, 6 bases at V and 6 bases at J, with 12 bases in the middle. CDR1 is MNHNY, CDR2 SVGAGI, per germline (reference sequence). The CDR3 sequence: CASSAGPSQPQHF. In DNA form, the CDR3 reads TGTGCCAGCAGCGCAGGGCCCAGTCAGCCCCAGCATTTT.

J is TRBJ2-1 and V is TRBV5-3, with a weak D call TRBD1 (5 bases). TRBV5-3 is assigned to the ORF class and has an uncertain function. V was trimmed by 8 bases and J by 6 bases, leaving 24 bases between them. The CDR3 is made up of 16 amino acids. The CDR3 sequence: CASSPGRQFLRNEQFF. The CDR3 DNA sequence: TGTGCCAGCAGCCCAGGGCGACAGTTCCTACGCAATGAGCAGTTCTTC.

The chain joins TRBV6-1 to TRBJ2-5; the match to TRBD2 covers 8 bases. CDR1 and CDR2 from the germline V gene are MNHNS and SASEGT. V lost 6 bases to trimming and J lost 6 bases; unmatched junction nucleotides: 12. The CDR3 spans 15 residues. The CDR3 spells CASRETAGARKTQYF. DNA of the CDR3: TGTGCCAGCAGGGAAACAGCGGGAGCGCGGAAGACCCAGTACTTC.

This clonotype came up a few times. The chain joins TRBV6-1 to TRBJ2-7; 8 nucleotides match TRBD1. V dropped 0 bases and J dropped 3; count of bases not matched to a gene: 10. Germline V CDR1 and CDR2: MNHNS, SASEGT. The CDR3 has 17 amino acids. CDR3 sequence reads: CASSEALRDRGGYEQYF. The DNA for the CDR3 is TGTGCCAGCAGTGAAGCGCTACGAGACAGGGGAGGCTACGAGCAGTACTTC.

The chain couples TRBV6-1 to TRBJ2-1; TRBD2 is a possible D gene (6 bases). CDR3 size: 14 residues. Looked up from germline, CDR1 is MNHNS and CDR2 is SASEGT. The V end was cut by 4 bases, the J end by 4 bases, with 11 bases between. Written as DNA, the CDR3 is TGTGCCAGCAGTGTTGGGCGGGGATACAATGAGCAGTTCTTC. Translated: CASSVGRGYNEQFF.

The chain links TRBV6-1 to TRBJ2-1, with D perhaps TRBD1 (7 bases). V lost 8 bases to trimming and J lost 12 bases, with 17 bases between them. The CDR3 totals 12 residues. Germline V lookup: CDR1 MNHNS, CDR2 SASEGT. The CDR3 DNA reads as TGTGCCAGCTGGTCTACGGGGGACAGGCAGTTCTTC. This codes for CASWSTGDRQFF.

Written as DNA, the CDR3 is TGTGCCAGCTCTAGGGAGGGTACCTACGAGCAGTACTTC. It codes for CASSREGTYEQYF. The gene calls are TRBV6-1 and TRBJ2-7; 7 nucleotides match TRBD2. The ends lost 8 bases at V and 2 bases at J; junction bases unmatched: 6. This CDR3 contains 13 residues. Germline V gives CDR1 MNHNS, CDR2 SASEGT.